This T cell receptor (beta chain) is from a study of shared clonotypes between healthy human individuals. The assay was immunoSEQ multiplex PCR, and TCRdb's table has in-frame clones only and misses some. The profile shows about 2.3 million clones, 93% of them singletons. With V trimmed by 3 bases and J by 0 bases, 9 bases remained unmatched. Germline values: CDR1 KGHSH, CDR2 LQKENI. This CDR3 has 19 amino acids. The TCR was taken from a young man in good health. Some clones in this sample may be carry-over from other donors' samples. Input material: naive CD4+ T cells from PBMCs. Subset of the sample: CD45RA+ positively selected. The chain employs TRBV18 and TRBJ2-1; TRBD2 matches 12 bases. CDR3 nucleotides: TGTGCCAGCTCACCCGTCCCTACTAGCGGGAGGAGCTCCTACAATGAGCAGTTCTTC. It yields the protein CASSPVPTSGRSSYNEQFF.